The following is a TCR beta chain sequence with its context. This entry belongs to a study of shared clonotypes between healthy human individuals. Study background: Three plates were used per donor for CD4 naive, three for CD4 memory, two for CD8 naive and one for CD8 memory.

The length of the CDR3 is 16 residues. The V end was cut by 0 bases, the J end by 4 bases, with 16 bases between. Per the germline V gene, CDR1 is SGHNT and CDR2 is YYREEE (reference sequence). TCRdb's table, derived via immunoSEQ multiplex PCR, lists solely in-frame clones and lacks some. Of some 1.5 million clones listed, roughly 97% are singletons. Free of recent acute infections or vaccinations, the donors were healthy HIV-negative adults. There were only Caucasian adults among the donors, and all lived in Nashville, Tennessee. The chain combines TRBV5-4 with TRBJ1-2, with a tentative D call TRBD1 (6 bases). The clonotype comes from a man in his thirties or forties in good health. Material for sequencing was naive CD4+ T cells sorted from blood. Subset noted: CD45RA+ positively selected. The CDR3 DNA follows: TGTGCCAGCAGCTTGGCCGCCCGGGGGGCCAGCTATGGCTACACCTTC. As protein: CASSLAARGASYGYTF.